The 24 T cell receptor beta chains given below trace back to one sample, sequenced in a study of T cells expressing NK-cell markers (dated by TCRdb to 2020 to 2022). Preparation of the library involved 5' RACE. The sequencer listed for this sample is Illumina HiSeq 2000. Once TCRdb had reprocessed the reads, it stored one entry per CDR3 protein sequence and supplied no DNA. This sample's records show about 260,000 distinct CDR3 sequences. More than 3.5% of the sample is taken by the ten largest. Sequenced material: blood T cells: a sorted CD56 or NKG2C T cell subset, CD4+ or CD8+ T cells, or bulk PBMC T cells (not recorded which). These receptors all come from a woman aged 18 to 69 in good health.

This rearrangement joins TRBV6-5 to TRBJ2-7; the TCRdb call, TRBD1, lacks DNA for checking. The CDR3 runs 17 residues. Germline assignment: CDR1 MNHEY and CDR2 SVGAGI. CDR3 in amino acids: CASSYSGQGASSYEQYF.

This rearrangement joins TRBV12-3 or TRBV12-4 to TRBJ2-1; TCRdb selects TRBD2, and the lack of DNA leaves this call unchecked. The CDR3 is 18 residues long. The CDR3 reads CASRSGTSGLSSYNEQFF.

The CDR3: CSARGLQQAIGYEQYF. The chain links TRBV20-1 to TRBJ2-7. CDR1 and CDR2 from the germline V gene are DFQATT and SNEGSKA (reference sequence). CDR3 length: 16 residues.

CDR3 protein: CASRPRHGVGGAGEQFF. J is TRBJ2-1 and V is TRBV6-1; TCRdb returns TRBD2, unconfirmable since there is no DNA. This CDR3 contains 17 residues. Germline CDR1 is MNHNS and CDR2 is SASEGT.

The gene calls are TRBV6-6 and TRBJ1-2. The length of the CDR3 is 12 residues. From germline, CDR1 is MNHNY and CDR2 SVGAGI (reference sequence). The CDR3 is CASSPTMGGYTF.

The CDR3 here is CASSGSRATEQFF. This rearrangement joins TRBV7-2 to TRBJ2-1; lacking DNA, the TRBD2 call made by TCRdb goes unchecked. CDR1 is SGHTA, CDR2 FQGNSA, per germline. This CDR3 is built from 13 residues. Based on the CDR3 plus reference TRBV7-2 and TRBJ2-1, the full variable domain is GAGVSQSPSNKVTEKGKDVELRCDPISGHTALYWYRQSLGQGLEFLIYFQGNSAPDKSGLPSDRFSAERTGGSVSTLTIQRTQQEDSAVYLCASSGSRATEQFFGPGTRLTVL.

Here the CDR3 reads CATSDSRVLGDSPLHF. The V and J genes are TRBV24-1 and TRBJ1-6. Germline V CDR1 and CDR2: KGHDR, SFDVKD. The CDR3 totals 16 residues.

The V call is TRBV20-1, the J call TRBJ2-5; the D gene TCRdb calls, TRBD2, cannot be checked with no DNA. Germline V gene sequence: CDR1 DFQATT, CDR2 SNEGSKA (reference sequence). CDR3 size: 16 residues. CDR3 amino acids: CSATSGIAGDQETQYF.

V and J are TRBV12-3 or TRBV12-4 and TRBJ1-1; with no DNA, the TCRdb D assignment of TRBD1 cannot be verified. CDR3 length: 15 residues. The CDR3 protein is CASSPIGTLGTEAFF.

J is TRBJ2-1 and V is TRBV15. The CDR3 spans 15 residues. Germline lookup yields CDR1 LNHNV and CDR2 YYDKDF (reference sequence). Here the CDR3 reads CATSRDFSGYNEQFF.

The V and J genes are TRBV7-2 and TRBJ1-2; TCRdb proposes TRBD1, but this gene call is untestable without DNA. Germline lookup yields CDR1 SGHTA and CDR2 FQGNSA. The CDR3 extends over 13 amino acids. The CDR3 region is CASSFNRGYGYTF.

The chain uses TRBV12-3 or TRBV12-4 and TRBJ2-1; TCRdb calls TRBD2, which cannot be checked without DNA. This CDR3 has 15 residues. The CDR3 loop reads CASSFGRGDYNEQFF.

The V gene is TRBV5-1, the J gene TRBJ2-5; the D call from TCRdb, TRBD1, cannot be confirmed without DNA. Germline values: CDR1 SGHRS, CDR2 YFSETQ. This CDR3 has 12 amino acids. The CDR3 sequence is CASSGGGETQYF.

This chain uses TRBV6-5 with TRBJ1-1. Germline V gene sequence: CDR1 MNHEY, CDR2 SVGAGI. CDR3 size: 14 residues. The CDR3 loop is CASSYLHDNTEAFF.

The genes are TRBV20-1 and TRBJ2-3; lacking DNA, the TRBD2 call made by TCRdb goes unchecked. Germline V gives CDR1 DFQATT, CDR2 SNEGSKA (reference sequence). The CDR3 runs 15 residues. The CDR3 loop reads CSARERSGRGDTQYF.

The chain links TRBV6-1 to TRBJ1-6; no DNA is available, so the TRBD1 call from TCRdb remains unchecked. Germline V gene data show CDR1 as MNHNS and CDR2 as SASEGT. This CDR3 spans 18 amino acids. CDR3 residues: CASRPGTEIQPGRSPLHF.

The chain employs TRBV12-3 or TRBV12-4 and TRBJ2-3; the D gene TCRdb calls, TRBD1, cannot be checked with no DNA. CDR3 size: 14 residues. CDR3 loop: CASTIAGGTDTQYF.

The V gene is TRBV7-9, the J gene TRBJ1-3. Germline values: CDR1 SEHNR, CDR2 FQNEAQ (reference sequence). There are 15 residues in the CDR3. The CDR3 loop reads CASSLRKSSGNTIYF.

V and J are TRBV6-1 and TRBJ1-1; TCRdb selects TRBD1, and the lack of DNA leaves this call unchecked. The CDR3 spans 14 residues. Per germline, CDR1 MNHNS and CDR2 SASEGT. The CDR3 spells CAIGSDGGWSEAFF.

The CDR3 spells CASSFEGFYNEQFF. The chain employs TRBV7-2 and TRBJ2-1; TCRdb designates TRBD2, a call that cannot be tested without DNA. Germline V gene data show CDR1 as SGHTA and CDR2 as FQGNSA. This CDR3 is built from 14 residues.

V is TRBV5-5 and J is TRBJ2-5; the D call of TRBD1 rests on TCRdb alone, since no DNA is present to check it. The germline V gene has CDR1 SGHKS and CDR2 YYEKEE (reference sequence). CDR3 size: 15 residues. The CDR3: CASSLVGTGGETQYF.

This rearrangement joins TRBV10-3 to TRBJ2-2; TCRdb outputs TRBD1, but without DNA this stays unchecked. Germline-derived CDR1 and CDR2 are ENHRY and SYGVKD. The CDR3 totals 16 residues. This CDR3 reads CAISHTGTDYTGELFF.

The CDR3 sequence is CASSLRQTYNEQFF. V gene TRBV18 combines with J gene TRBJ2-1; TCRdb's D gene call, TRBD1, goes unchecked for lack of DNA. CDR1 and CDR2 from the germline V gene are KGHSH and LQKENI. The CDR3 contains 14 residues.

This chain joins TRBV12-3 or TRBV12-4 and TRBJ2-2; with no DNA, the TCRdb D assignment of TRBD2 cannot be verified. The CDR3 extends over 15 amino acids. The CDR3 loop is CASSFVAGPTGELFF.